This TCR beta chain was sequenced for a study of CD8 T cells in ankylosing spondylitis. The CDR3 contains 15 residues. The germline gives CDR1 LGHNA, CDR2 YSLEER. Trimming removed 0 bases from V and 8 bases from J, with 15 bases in between. Findings of the study overall: One TCR beta motif, made up of several highly homologous variants, appeared characteristic of ankylosing spondylitis blood.

Turning to this clonotype: Its target is not known.

By quantitative 5'-RACE with molecular barcodes, the TCR beta libraries were made. One entry per CDR3 protein results from TCRdb running MiXCR on the 5' RACE reads. This table holds about 240,000 distinct CDR3 sequences, roughly 8% found once. Sample: blood, either unsorted or a sorted T cell fraction (not recorded which). This receptor was identified in a female donor with ankylosing spondylitis or in good health (not recorded which). The chain carries TRBV4-3 and TRBJ2-3; TRBD1 or TRBD2 may be the D gene (6 bases each). The CDR3 loop is CASSQDLSGARTQYF. The CDR3, as DNA: TGCGCCAGCAGCCAAGACCTATCGGGGGCGCGTACGCAGTATTTT.